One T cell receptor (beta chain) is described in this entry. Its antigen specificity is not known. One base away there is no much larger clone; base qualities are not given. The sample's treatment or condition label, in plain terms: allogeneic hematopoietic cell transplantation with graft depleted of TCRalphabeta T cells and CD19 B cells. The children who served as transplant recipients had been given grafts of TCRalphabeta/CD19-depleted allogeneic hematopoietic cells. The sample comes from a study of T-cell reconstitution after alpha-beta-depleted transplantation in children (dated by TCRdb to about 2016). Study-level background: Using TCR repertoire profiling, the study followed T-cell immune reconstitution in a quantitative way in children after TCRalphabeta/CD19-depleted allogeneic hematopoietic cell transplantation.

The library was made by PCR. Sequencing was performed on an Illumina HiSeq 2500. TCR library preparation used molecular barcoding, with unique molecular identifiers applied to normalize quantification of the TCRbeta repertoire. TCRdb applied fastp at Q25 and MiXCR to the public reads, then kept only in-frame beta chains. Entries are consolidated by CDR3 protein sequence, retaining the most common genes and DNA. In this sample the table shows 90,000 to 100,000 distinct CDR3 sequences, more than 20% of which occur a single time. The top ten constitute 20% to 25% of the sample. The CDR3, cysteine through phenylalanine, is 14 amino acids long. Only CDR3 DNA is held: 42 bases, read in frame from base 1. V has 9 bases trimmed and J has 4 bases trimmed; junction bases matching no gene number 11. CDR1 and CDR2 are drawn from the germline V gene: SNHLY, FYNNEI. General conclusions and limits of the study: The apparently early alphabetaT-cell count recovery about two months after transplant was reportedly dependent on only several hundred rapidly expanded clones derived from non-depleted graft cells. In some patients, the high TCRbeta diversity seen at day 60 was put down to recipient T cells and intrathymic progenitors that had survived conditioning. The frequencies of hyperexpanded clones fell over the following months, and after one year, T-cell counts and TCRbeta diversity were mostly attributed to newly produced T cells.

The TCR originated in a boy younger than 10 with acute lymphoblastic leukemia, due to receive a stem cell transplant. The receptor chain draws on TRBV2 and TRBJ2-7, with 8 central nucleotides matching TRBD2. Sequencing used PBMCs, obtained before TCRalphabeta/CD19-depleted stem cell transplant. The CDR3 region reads CASFPGLELYEQYF. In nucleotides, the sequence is TGTGCCAGTTTCCCGGGACTAGAGTTGTACGAGCAGTACTTC.